Listed below are T cell receptor beta chains from one sample, sequenced in a study of cytomegalovirus exposure and HLA in healthy donors. Data came from immunoSEQ multiplex PCR; TCRdb stores just in-frame clones and leaves some out. The table lists 170,000 or so clones, 80% of them singletons. The source material was PBMCs. These TCRs come from a boy between 10 and 17 years old in good health and CMV-seronegative. Both conserved end residues are trimmed from each CDR3.

cdr3_aa	v_call	j_call
ASSNRTGGSAF	TRBV19	TRBJ1-1
ASSLRATANLWYGYT	TRBV5-8	TRBJ1-2
ASTPAGKYEQY	TRBV6-6	TRBJ2-7
ASSLGTGTSNYGYT	TRBV5-1	TRBJ1-2
ASSLPGLGPNEQF	TRBV5-4	TRBJ2-1
ASSLLSGRNTGELF	TRBV7-3	TRBJ2-2
ASSESGAQSYGYT	TRBV6-4	TRBJ1-2
ASSQDTAANEQF	TRBV4-3	TRBJ2-1
ASSQGDPGLAGESRDHEQF	TRBV4-3	TRBJ2-1
ASSLGSGGEQY	TRBV7-9	TRBJ2-7
ASSLTGAGTEAF	TRBV5-4	TRBJ1-1
ASSSQATGNTIY	TRBV7-2	TRBJ1-3
AWVPHGTGELF	TRBV30	TRBJ2-2
ASKGITGELF	TRBV6-5	TRBJ2-2
AITAGQGLGETQY	TRBV10-3	TRBJ2-5
ASSPPLVAVSYEQY	TRBV5-6	TRBJ2-7
ASSSSGRGADTQY	TRBV5-1	TRBJ2-3
ASSPSGSKDEQY	TRBV19	-
ASSFQGTNEKLF	TRBV11-2	TRBJ1-4
ATKERGLNTEAF	TRBV19	TRBJ1-1
ASSRTGGHGYT	TRBV6-6	TRBJ1-2
ASSGSTTLAGGEYNEQF	TRBV9	TRBJ2-1
ASSWDRDNTEAF	TRBV6-5	TRBJ1-1
ASSPNTQGPRVGVYGYT	TRBV7-9	TRBJ1-2
ASSRRVANTEAF	TRBV2	TRBJ1-1
ASSKPRGSGGEAF	TRBV7-2	TRBJ1-1
ASSTRSGAYNEQF	TRBV7-8	TRBJ2-1